One T cell receptor (beta chain) is described in this entry. The antigen it recognizes is unknown. No base-level quality is on record; no much larger clone is a single base apart. The record originates from a study of T-cell memory formation after mild COVID-19 (dated by TCRdb to about 2021). Background for the entire study: Most TCR sequence clusters were specific to one of the two donors. In two donors, T-cell clones that expanded and contracted after mild COVID-19 were tracked by sequencing TCRalpha and TCRbeta repertoires over time. The cohort comprised two young, previously healthy adult volunteers, one female and one male. Paper-wide results and their limitations: Only two mild cases were covered in the study, and larger cohorts including severe cases with pre-infection samples were considered necessary. Some responding clones were detected in pre-infection memory, suggesting pre-existing cross-reactive memory T cells joined the SARS-CoV-2 response. Whether the second-wave clones peaking on day 37 were SARS-CoV-2 specific was not confirmed. Clones that contracted from day 15 to 85 showed balanced CD4/CD8 phenotypes, whereas a second wave of clones that expanded from day 15 to 37 leaned towards CD4+. Contracting CD4+ clones appeared mostly in the CM and EM memory subsets, whereas CD8+ clones were enriched in EMRA.

Including cysteine and phenylalanine, the CDR3 has 15 amino acids. Left in the record is the CDR3 DNA by itself, 45 bases read in frame from the first base. The germline V gene specifies SGDLS as CDR1 and YYNGEE as CDR2. At the junction V is shortened by 0 bases and J by 2 bases; bases outside the gene matches: 5. The sequencing machine was an Illumina NovaSeq 6000. TCRalpha and TCRbeta cDNA libraries were built by 5'RACE with constant-segment primers, adding sample barcodes and unique molecular identifiers. Trizol reagent was used to extract RNA from every sample. Libraries were amplified in two PCR steps, with a second sample barcode and Illumina TruSeq adapters added in the second step. Libraries were sequenced on an Illumina NovaSeq with 2 x 150 bp paired-end reads. The study's own analysis went as follows. Reads were demultiplexed and collapsed into UMI-guided consensus sequences with migec v1.2.7. Using mixcr v2.1.11, the UMI consensuses were aligned to TRA and TRB V and J templates and assembled into clonotypes. A clonotype was counted as expanded or contracted only when both edgeR and NoisET called the clonotype significant, with the noise models trained on biological replicates. edgeR calls used a false discovery rate-adjusted p below 0.01 and a log2 fold-change threshold of 1. As an exploratory analysis of dynamics, PCA with hierarchical clustering was applied to max-normalized trajectories of the 1000 most abundant clonotypes. Each responding clone was given a CD4 or CD8 phenotype based on the CD4+ and CD8+ repertoires, which had been sequenced separately. Starting from the raw public reads, TCRdb applied fastp trimming at Q25, assembled clones with MiXCR and retained in-frame beta chains. For every CDR3 protein sequence, its rows merge into one entry that carries the most common genes and DNA. TCRdb assigned the V and J calls; the authors' analysis was not used. This sample comprises thousands of distinct CDR3 sequences, roughly 50% of them detected only once. The ten biggest clones cover roughly 2.5% of the sample.

Ficoll-Paque density gradient centrifugation was the method used to isolate PBMCs. Sequencing was carried out using PBMCs or a T cell subset sorted from them (not recorded which). The chain uses TRBV9 and TRBJ2-7, with TRBD2 matching 7 junction bases. The sequence was collected from an adult who had mild COVID-19 (a few samples of this study predate the infection). The sample titles of this study are shuffled in the database, so cell type and time point are left out. The sequence in DNA is TGTGCCAGCAGCGTAGGGAGCGGGATCACCTACGAGCAGTACTTC. This encodes CASSVGSGITYEQYF.